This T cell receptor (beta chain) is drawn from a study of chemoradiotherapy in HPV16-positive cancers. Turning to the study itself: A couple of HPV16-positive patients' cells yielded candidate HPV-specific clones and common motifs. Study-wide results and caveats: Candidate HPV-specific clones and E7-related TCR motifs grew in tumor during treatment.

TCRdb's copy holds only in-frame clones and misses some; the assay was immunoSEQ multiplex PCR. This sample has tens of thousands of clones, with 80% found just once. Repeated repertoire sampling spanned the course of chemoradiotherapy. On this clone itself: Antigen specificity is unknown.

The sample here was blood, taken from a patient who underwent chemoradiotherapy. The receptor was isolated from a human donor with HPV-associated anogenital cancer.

CDR3 coding DNA: TGTGCCAGCGGTCGAGGGAACACCATATATTTT. It is translated as CASGRGNTIYF. The chain recombines TRBV6-1 with TRBJ1-3; no clear D. The CDR3 extends over 11 amino acids. CDR1 is MNHNS, CDR2 SASEGT, per germline. V gave up 8 bases and J gave up 7 bases, with 9 bases separating them.